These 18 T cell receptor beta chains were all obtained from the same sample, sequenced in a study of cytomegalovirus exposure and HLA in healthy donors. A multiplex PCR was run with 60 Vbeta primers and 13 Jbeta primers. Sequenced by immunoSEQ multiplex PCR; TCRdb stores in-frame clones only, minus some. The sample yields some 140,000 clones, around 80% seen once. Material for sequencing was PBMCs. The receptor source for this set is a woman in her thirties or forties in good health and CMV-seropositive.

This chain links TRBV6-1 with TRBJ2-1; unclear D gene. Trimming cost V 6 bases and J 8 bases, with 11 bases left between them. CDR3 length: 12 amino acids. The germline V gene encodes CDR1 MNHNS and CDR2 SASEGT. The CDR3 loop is CASRNMFYEQFF. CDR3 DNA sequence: TGTGCCAGCAGAAACATGTTTTATGAGCAGTTCTTC.

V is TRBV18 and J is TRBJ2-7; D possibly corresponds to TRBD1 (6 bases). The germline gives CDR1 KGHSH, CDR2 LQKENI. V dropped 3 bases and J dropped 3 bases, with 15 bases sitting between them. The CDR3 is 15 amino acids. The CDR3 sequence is CASSPGQGLIYEQYF. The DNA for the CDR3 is TGTGCCAGCTCACCCGGCCAGGGGCTAATCTACGAGCAGTACTTC.

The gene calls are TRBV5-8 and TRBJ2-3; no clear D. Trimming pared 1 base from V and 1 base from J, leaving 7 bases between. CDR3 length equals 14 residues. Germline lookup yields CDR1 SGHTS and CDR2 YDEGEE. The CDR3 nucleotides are TGTGCCAGCAGCTTGTACTACCGCACAGATACGCAGTATTTT. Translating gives CASSLYYRTDTQYF.

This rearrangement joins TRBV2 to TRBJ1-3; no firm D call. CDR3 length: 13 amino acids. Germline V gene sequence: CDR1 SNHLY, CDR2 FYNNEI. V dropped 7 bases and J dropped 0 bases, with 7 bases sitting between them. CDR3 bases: TGTGCCAGCATCGAGGTCTCTGGAAACACCATATATTTT. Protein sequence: CASIEVSGNTIYF.

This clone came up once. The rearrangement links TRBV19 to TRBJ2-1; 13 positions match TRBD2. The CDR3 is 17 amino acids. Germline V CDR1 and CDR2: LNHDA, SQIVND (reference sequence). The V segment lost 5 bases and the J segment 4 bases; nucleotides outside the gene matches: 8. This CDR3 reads CASSGGLAGNLYNEQFF. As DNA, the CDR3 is TGTGCCAGTAGTGGGGGACTAGCGGGAAACCTGTACAATGAGCAGTTCTTC.

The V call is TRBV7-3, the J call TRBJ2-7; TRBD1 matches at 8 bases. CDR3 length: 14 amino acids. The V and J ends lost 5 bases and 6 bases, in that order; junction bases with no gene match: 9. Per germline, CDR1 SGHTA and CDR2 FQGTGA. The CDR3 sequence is CASSDRDRFSEQYF. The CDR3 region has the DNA TGTGCCAGCAGCGACCGGGACAGGTTCTCCGAGCAGTACTTC.

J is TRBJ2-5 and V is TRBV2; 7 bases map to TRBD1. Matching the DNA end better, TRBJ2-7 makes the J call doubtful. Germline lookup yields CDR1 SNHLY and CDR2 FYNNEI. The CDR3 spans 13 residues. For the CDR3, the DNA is TGTGCCAGCAATAGACAGGGCTCCTACGAGCAGTACTTC. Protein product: CASNRQGSYEQYF.

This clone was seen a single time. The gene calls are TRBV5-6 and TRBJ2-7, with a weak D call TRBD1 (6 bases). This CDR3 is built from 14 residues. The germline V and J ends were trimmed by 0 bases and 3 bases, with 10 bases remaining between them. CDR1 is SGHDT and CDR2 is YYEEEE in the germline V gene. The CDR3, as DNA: TGTGCCAGCAGCTTGGTGGCACAGGGCTACGAGCAGTACTTC. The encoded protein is CASSLVAQGYEQYF.

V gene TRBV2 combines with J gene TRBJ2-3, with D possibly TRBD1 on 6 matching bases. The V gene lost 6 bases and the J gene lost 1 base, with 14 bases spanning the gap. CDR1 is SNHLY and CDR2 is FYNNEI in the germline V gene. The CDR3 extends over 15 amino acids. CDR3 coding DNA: TGTGCCAGCAGCCCCCAGGGGTCAGGCACAGATACGCAGTATTTT. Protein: CASSPQGSGTDTQYF.

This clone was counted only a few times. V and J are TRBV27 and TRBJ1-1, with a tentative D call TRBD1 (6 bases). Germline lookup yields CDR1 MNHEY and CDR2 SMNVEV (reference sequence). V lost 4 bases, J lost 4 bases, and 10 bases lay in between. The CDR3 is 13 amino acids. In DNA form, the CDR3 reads TGTGCCAGCAGTTGGGGAGGGGGCACTGAAGCTTTCTTT. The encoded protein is CASSWGGGTEAFF.

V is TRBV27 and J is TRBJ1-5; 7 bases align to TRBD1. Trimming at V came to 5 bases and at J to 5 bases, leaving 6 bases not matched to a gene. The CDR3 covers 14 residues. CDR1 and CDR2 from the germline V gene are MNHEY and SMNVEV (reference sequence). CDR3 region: CASSVRQGDQPQHF. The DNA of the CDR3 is TGTGCCAGCAGTGTCCGACAGGGCGATCAGCCCCAGCATTTT.

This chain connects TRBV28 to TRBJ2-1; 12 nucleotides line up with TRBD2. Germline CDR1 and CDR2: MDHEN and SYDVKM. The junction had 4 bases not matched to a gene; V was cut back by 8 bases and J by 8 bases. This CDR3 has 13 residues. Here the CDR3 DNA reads TGTGCCAGCCTAGCGGGAGGGTTAGATGAGCAGTTCTTC. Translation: CASLAGGLDEQFF.

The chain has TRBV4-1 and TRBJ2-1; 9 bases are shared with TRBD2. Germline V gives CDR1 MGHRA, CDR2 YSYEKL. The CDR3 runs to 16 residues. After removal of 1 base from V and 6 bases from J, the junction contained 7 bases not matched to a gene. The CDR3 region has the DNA TGCGCCAGCAGCCAAGGTGCGGGAGGGGGGTTCAATGAGCAGTTCTTC. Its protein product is CASSQGAGGGFNEQFF.

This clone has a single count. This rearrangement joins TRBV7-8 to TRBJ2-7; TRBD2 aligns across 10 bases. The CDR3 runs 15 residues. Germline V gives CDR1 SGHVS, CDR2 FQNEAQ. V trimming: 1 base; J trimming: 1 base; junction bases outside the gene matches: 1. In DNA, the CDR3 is TGTGCCAGCAGCTTAGGACTAGCGGGTTCCTACGAGCAGTACTTC. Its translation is CASSLGLAGSYEQYF.

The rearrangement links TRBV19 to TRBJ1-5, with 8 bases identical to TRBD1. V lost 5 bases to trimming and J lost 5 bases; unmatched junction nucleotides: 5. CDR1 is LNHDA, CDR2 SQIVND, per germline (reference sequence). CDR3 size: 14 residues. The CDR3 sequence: CASSLDRVDQPQHF. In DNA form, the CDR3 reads TGTGCCAGTAGTTTGGACAGGGTGGATCAGCCCCAGCATTTT.

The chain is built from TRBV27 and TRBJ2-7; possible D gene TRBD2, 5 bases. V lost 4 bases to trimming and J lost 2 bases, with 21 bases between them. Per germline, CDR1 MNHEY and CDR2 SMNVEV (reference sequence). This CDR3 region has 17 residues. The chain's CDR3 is CASSSSPGSLGTYEQYF. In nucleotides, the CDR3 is TGTGCCAGCAGTTCCAGCCCGGGATCATTGGGGACCTACGAGCAGTACTTC.

CDR3 DNA: TGTGCCAGCAGTGAAGCAGGAGACAATGAGCAGTTCTTC. It yields the protein CASSEAGDNEQFF. This rearrangement joins TRBV6-1 to TRBJ2-1; no firm D call. V was trimmed by 0 bases and J by 5 bases, leaving 5 bases between them. The CDR3 runs 13 residues. Germline V gene lookup returns CDR1 MNHNS and CDR2 SASEGT.

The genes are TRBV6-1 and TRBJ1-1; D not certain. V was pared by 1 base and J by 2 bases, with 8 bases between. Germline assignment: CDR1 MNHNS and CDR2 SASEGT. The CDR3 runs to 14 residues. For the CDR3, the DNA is TGTGCCAGCAGTGAAGGACACTTTAACACTGAAGCTTTCTTT. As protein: CASSEGHFNTEAFF.